This T cell receptor (beta chain) is from a study of T cell responses to AZD1222 COVID-19 vaccine. Study-level results: Reportedly, close to half of spike-specific TCRs are directed against unmutated variant regions. Spike-specific TCR breadth and depth rose after two AZD1222 doses. In all cases, repertoires were sampled only after the peak T cell response.

Concerning this clone: Its antigen remains unknown.

The CDR3 length is 16 residues. V was clipped by 1 base and J by 8 bases; unmatched bases: 10. Per germline, CDR1 KGHDR and CDR2 SFDVKD. Clones were sequenced by immunoSEQ multiplex PCR, and TCRdb holds only the in-frame ones, with some missing. The data contain over 100,000 clones, roughly nine tenths of them singletons. The material sequenced was peripheral blood, taken on day 0 of AZD1222 vaccination. This chain links TRBV24-1 with TRBJ2-1, with 7 bases matching TRBD1. The receptor comes from an adult in good health. CDR3 in amino acids: CATSDFTRTGIHEQFF. The CDR3 coding sequence is TGTGCCACCAGTGATTTTACCAGGACAGGCATCCATGAGCAGTTCTTC.